This TCR beta chain was profiled in a study of T cell changes during pregnancy in multiple sclerosis. The data were produced by immunoSEQ multiplex PCR, yet TCRdb's version contains in-frame clones alone and is incomplete. The table lists approximately 49,000 clones, roughly 90% of them singletons, with over 4% in the top ten. Trimming stripped 1 base from V and 0 bases from J, with 16 bases between. In germline, CDR1 is SGHRS, CDR2 YFSETQ. The CDR3 runs 17 residues. The source material was peripheral blood, sampled after pregnancy. The clonotype comes from a female donor in good health, enrolled as a control in a pregnancy study. The chain carries TRBV5-1 and TRBJ1-1; no firm D call. CDR3 loop: CASSLQLRGSMNTEAFF. CDR3 bases: TGCGCCAGCAGCTTGCAACTTCGGGGATCCATGAACACTGAAGCTTTCTTT.